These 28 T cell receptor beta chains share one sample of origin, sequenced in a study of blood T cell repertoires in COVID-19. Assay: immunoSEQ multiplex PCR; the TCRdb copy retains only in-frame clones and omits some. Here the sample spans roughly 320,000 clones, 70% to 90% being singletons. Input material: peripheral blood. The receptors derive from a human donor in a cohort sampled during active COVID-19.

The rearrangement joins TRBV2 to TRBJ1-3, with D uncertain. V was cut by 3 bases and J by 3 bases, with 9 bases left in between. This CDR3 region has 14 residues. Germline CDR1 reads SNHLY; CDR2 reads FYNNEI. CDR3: CASSDSGGGNTIYF. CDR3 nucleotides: TGTGCCAGCAGTGATTCGGGAGGTGGAAACACCATATATTTT.

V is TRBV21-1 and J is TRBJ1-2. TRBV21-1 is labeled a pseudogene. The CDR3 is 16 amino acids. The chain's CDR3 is CASSKGRKLAPYGYTF. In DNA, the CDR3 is TGTGCCAGCAGCAAAGGGAGAAAGTTAGCACCGTATGGCTACACCTTC.

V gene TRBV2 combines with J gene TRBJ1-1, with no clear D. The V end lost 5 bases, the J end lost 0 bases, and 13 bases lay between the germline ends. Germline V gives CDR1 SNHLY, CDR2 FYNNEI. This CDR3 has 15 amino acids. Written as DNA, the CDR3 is TGTGCCAGCAGTCGCACGACACCCATGAACACTGAAGCTTTCTTT. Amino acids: CASSRTTPMNTEAFF. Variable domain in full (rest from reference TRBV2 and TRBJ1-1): EPEVTQTPSHQVTQMGQEVILRCVPISNHLYFYWYRQILGQKVEFLVSFYNNEISEKSEIFDDQFSVERPDGSNFTLKIRSTKLEDSAMYFCASSRTTPMNTEAFFGQGTRLTVV.

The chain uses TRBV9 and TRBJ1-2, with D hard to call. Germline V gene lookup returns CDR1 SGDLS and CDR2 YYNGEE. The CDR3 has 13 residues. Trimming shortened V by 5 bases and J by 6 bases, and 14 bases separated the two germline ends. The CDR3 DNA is TGTGCCAGCAGTAGAAATGAACGCCATGGCTACACCTTC. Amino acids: CASSRNERHGYTF. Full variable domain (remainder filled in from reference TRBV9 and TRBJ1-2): DSGVTQTPKHLITATGQRVTLRCSPRSGDLSVYWYQQSLDQGLQFLIQYYNGEERAKGNILERFSAQQFPDLHSELNLSSLELGDSALYFCASSRNERHGYTFGSGTRLTVV.

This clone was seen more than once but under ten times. CDR3 nucleotides: TGCGCCAGCAGCCAAGGCCTAGACTCCTACGAGCAGTACTTC. Amino acids: CASSQGLDSYEQYF. The chain employs TRBV4-1 and TRBJ2-7; no clear D. This CDR3 region has 14 residues. Germline V CDR1 and CDR2: MGHRA, YSYEKL. Trimming removed 1 base from V and 0 bases from J, with 7 bases in between.

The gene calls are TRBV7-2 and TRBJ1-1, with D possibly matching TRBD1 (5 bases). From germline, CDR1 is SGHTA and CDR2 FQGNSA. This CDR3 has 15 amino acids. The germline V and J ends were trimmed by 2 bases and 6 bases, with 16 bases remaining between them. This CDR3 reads CASSLMGRRGSEAFF. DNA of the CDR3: TGTGCCAGCAGCTTAATGGGGAGGAGGGGATCTGAAGCTTTCTTT.

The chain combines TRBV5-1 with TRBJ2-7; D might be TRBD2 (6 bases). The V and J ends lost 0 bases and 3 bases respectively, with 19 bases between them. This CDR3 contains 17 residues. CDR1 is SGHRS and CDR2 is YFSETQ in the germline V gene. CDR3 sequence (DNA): TGCGCCAGCAGCTTGGACCGGGGACCGGGGACTCTCTACGAGCAGTACTTC. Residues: CASSLDRGPGTLYEQYF.

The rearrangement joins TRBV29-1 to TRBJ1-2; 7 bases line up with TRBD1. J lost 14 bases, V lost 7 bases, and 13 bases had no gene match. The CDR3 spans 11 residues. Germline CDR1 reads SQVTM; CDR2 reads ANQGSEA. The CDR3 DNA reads TGCAGCGCCGTGACAGTACAGGGGTCGACCTTC. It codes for CSAVTVQGSTF.

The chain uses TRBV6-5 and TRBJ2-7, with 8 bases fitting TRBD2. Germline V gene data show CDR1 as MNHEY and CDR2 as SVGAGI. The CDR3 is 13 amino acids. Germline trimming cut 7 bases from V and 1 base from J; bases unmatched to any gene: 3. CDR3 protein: CASTRGGSYEQYF. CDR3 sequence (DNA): TGTGCCAGCACCCGGGGGGGGTCCTACGAGCAGTACTTC.

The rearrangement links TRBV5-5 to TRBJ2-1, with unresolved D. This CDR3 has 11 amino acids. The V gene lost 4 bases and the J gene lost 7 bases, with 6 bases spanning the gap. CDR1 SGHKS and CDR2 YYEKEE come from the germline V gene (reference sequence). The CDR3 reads CASSRENEQFF. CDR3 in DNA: TGTGCCAGCAGCCGAGAGAATGAGCAGTTCTTC.

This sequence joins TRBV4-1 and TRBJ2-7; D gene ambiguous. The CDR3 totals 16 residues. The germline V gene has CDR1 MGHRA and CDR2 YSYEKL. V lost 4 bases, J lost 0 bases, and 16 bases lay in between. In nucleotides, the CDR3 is TGCGCCAGCAGCCCCAAAGATGCTACCAACTCCTACGAGCAGTACTTC. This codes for CASSPKDATNSYEQYF.

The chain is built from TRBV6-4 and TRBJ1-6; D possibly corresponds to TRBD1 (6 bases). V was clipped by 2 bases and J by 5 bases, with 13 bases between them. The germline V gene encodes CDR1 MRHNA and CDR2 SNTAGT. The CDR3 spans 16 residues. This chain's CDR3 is CASSDVAGDNNSPLHF. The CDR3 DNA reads TGTGCCAGCAGTGACGTGGCAGGGGATAATAATTCACCCCTCCACTTT.

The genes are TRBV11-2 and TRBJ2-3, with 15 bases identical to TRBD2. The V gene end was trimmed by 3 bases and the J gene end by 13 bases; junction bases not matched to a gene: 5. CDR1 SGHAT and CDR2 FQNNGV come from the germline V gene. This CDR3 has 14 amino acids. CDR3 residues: CASSLGLAGGAKYF. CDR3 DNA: TGTGCCAGCAGCTTGGGACTAGCGGGGGGAGCGAAGTATTTT. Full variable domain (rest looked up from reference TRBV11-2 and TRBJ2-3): EAGVAQSPRYKIIEKRQSVAFWCNPISGHATLYWYQQILGQGPKLLIQFQNNGVVDDSQLPKDRFSAERLKGVDSTLKIQPAKLEDSAVYLCASSLGLAGGAKYFGPGTRLTVL.

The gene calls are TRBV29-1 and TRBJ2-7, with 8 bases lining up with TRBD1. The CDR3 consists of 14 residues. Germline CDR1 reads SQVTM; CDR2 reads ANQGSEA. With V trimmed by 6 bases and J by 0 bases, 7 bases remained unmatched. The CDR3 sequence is CSVRRGPGSYEQYF. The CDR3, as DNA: TGCAGCGTCCGCAGGGGGCCCGGCTCCTACGAGCAGTACTTC.

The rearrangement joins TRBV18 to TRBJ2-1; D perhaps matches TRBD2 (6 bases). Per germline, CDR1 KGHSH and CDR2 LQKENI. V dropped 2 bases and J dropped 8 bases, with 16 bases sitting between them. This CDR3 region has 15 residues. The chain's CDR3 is CASSPRRRGDDEQFF. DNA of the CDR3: TGTGCCAGCTCACCAAGAAGGCGGGGAGACGATGAGCAGTTCTTC.

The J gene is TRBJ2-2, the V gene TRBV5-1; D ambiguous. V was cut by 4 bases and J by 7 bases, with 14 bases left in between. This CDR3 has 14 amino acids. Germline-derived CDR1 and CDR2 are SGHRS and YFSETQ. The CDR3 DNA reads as TGCGCCAGCAGCCCCAGTAAAGTCATCGGGGAGCTGTTTTTT. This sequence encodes CASSPSKVIGELFF.

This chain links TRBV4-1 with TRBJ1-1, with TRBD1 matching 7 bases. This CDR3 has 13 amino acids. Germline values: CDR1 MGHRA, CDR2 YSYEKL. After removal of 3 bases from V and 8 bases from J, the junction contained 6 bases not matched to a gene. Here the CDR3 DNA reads TGCGCCAGCAGCCATGTTCGGGGACAGGAAGCTTTCTTT. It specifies CASSHVRGQEAFF.

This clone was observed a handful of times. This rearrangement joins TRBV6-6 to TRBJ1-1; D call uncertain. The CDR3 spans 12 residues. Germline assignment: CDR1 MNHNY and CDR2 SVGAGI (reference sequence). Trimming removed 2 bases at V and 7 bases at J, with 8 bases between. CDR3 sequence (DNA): TGTGCCAGCAGTTACGTGGCAGTTGAAGCTTTCTTT. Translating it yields CASSYVAVEAFF.

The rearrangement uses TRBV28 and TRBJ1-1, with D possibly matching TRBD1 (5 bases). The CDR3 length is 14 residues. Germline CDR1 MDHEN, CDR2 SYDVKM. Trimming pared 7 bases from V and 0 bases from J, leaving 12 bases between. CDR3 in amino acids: CASTDHRMNTEAFF. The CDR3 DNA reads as TGTGCCAGCACCGACCACAGGATGAACACTGAAGCTTTCTTT.

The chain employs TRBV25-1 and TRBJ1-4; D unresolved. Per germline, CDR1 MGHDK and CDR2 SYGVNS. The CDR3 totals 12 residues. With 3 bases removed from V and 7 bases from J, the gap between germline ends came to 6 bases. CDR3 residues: CASSEGSEKLFF. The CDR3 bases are TGTGCCAGCAGTGAGGGCAGTGAAAAACTGTTTTTT.

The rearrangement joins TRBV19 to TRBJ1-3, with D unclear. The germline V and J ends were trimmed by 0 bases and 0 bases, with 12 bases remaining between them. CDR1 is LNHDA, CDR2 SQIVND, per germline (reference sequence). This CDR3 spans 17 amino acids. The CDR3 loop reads CASSIDRLGPSGNTIYF. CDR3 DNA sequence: TGTGCCAGTAGTATAGACCGTCTTGGCCCCTCTGGAAACACCATATATTTT.

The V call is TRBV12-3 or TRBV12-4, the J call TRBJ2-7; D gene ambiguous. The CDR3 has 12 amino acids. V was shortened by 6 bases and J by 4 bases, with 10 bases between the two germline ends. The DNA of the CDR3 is TGTGCCAGCAGCGGTACTCAATACGAGCAGTACTTC. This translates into CASSGTQYEQYF.

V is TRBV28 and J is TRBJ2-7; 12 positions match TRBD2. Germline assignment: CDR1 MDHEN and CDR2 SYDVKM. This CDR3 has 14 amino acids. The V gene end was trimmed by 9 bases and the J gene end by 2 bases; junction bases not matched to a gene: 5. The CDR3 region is CASLAGGRAYEQYF. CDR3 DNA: TGTGCCAGTCTAGCGGGGGGGCGCGCCTACGAGCAGTACTTC.

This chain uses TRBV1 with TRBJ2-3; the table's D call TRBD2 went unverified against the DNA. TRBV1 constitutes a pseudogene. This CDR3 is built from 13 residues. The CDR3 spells CTSSSRLVGTQYF. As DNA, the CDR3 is TGCACCAGCAGCTCCCGACTAGTCGGTACGCAGTATTTT.

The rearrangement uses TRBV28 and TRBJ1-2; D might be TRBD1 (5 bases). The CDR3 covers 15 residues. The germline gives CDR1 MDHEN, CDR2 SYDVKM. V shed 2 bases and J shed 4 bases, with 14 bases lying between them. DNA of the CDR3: TGTGCCAGCAGTTTACCCGGTCTGGGGGGCTATGGCTACACCTTC. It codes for CASSLPGLGGYGYTF.

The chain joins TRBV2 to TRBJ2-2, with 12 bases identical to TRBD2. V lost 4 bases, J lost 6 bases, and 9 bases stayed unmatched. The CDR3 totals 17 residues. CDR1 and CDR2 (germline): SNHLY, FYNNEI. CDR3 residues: CASSVVLAGGKAGELFF. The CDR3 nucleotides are TGTGCCAGCAGTGTAGTCCTAGCGGGGGGGAAAGCCGGGGAGCTGTTTTTT.

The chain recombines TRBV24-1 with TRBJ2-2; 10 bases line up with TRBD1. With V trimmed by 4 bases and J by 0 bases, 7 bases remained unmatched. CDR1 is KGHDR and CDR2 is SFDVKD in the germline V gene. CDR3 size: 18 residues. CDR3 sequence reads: CATSELDRGDANTGELFF. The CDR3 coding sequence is TGTGCCACCAGTGAGCTGGACAGGGGGGACGCGAACACCGGGGAGCTGTTTTTT.

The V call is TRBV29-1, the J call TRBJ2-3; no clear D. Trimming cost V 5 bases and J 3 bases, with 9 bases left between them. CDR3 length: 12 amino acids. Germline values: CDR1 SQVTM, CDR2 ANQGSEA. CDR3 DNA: TGCAGCGTTAACAGACAAACAGATACGCAGTATTTT. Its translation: CSVNRQTDTQYF.